The clone carrying this T cell receptor beta chain was counted ten times or more. Trimming stripped 1 base from V and 4 bases from J, with 13 bases between. Germline assignment: CDR1 DFQATT and CDR2 SNEGSKA (reference sequence). The CDR3 extends over 14 amino acids. Genomic DNA provided the template from which TCR beta CDR3 was amplified by two-round multiplex PCR. For every TRBV and TRBJ gene, a specific primer was used in first-round PCR. TCRdb itself ran the multiplex PCR reads through MiXCR, one entry per CDR3 protein. The table includes roughly 30,000 distinct CDR3 sequences, around half detected once. These data belong to a study of prognosis after radiotherapy for stage I lung cancer.

This receptor was taken from a donor aged 50 or older with non-small cell lung cancer. V usage is TRBV20-1 and J usage is TRBJ2-5; TRBD2 is a possible D gene (6 bases). The sample here was PBMCs, taken before or after stereotactic body radiation therapy (not recorded which). As DNA, the CDR3 is TGCAGTGCTAGAGTCCGCGGGGCTAGAGAGACCCAGTACTTC. As protein: CSARVRGARETQYF.